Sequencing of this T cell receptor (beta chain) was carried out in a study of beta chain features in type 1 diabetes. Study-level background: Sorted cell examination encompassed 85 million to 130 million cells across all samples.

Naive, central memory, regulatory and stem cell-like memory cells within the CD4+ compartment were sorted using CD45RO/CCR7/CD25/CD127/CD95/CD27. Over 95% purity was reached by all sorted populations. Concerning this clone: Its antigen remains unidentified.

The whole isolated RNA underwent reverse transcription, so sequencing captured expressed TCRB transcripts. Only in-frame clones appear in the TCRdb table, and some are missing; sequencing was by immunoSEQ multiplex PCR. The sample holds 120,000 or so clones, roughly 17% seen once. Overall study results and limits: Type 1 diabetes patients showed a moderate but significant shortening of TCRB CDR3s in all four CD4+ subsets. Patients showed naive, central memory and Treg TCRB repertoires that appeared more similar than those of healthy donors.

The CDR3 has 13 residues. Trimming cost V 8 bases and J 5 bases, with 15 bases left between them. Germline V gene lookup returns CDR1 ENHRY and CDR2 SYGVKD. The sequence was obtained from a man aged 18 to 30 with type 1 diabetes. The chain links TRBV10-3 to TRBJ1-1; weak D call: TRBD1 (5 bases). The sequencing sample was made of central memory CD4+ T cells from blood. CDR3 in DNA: TGTGCCATCCAGGACCAGGGTGGGACTGAAGCTTTCTTT. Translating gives CAIQDQGGTEAFF.